The 21 T cell receptor beta chains below come from one sample, sequenced in a study of breast tumors, draining lymph nodes, adjacent tissues. The lymph nodes were axillary draining lymph nodes from breast cancer patients. A single record per CDR3 protein comes from TCRdb applying MiXCR to the multiplex PCR reads. This repertoire shows 70,000 to 85,000 distinct CDR3 sequences, roughly 19% found once; its top ten account for around 2.5%. What was sequenced was axillary lymph node tissue. These receptors all stem from a female donor with breast cancer. Some clones in this sample may be carry-over from other donors' samples.

The chain is built from TRBV18 and TRBJ1-6; D remains ambiguous. The CDR3 totals 15 residues. Germline V gene lookup returns CDR1 KGHSH and CDR2 LQKENI. V dropped 2 bases and J dropped 5 bases, with 10 bases sitting between them. The CDR3 region is CASSPSGRDNSPLHF. The CDR3 DNA follows: TGTGCCAGCTCACCATCAGGTCGGGATAATTCACCCCTCCACTTT.

Details on this clonotype: It may be a read error: a sequence one base away is much more abundant. V usage is TRBV5-1 and J usage is TRBJ2-2; D remains ambiguous. V shed 0 bases and J shed 3 bases, with 21 bases lying between them. Germline V gene data show CDR1 as SGHRS and CDR2 as YFSETQ. This CDR3 is 19 amino acids long. In DNA, the CDR3 is TGCGCCAGCAGCTTGGGTACAGTGCGATACCGCTCGGACACCGGGGAGCTGTTTTTT. Amino acids: CASSLGTVRYRSDTGELFF.

Of note for this clonotype: A read error may explain this, as a much larger clone is one base away. Because it lacks the conserved phenylalanine or tryptophan at the end, this CDR3 is likely a read error. The DNA of the CDR3 is TGTGCCAGCAGCTTAAAACCCTGGACAGGCCGGAGAGAGACCCAGTACCTC. Amino acid sequence: CASSLKPWTGRRETQYL. V and J are TRBV7-8 and TRBJ2-5, with 7 bases that match TRBD1. Trimming cost V 2 bases and J 4 bases; bases outside gene matches: 13. The CDR3 contains 17 residues. Germline CDR1 reads SGHVS; CDR2 reads FQNEAQ.

There are many counts of this clonotype. The rearrangement uses TRBV5-1 and TRBJ2-7; TRBD1 is a possible D gene (6 bases). The CDR3 sequence is 15 residues long. The V gene lost 4 bases and the J gene lost 4 bases, with 18 bases spanning the gap. Per germline, CDR1 SGHRS and CDR2 YFSETQ. This chain's CDR3 is CASSQSGAQPYEQYF. For the CDR3, the DNA is TGCGCCAGCAGCCAATCAGGGGCCCAACCTTACGAGCAGTACTTC.

This clonotype has ten or more counts. The chain combines TRBV30 with TRBJ1-6, with a weak D call TRBD1 (5 bases). Trimming cost V 1 base and J 13 bases, with 11 bases left between them. CDR3 length: 12 amino acids. Germline-derived CDR1 and CDR2 are GTSNPN and SVGIG (reference sequence). DNA of the CDR3: TGTGCCTGGAGTGGACAGAGGACGCCCCTCCACTTT. It codes for CAWSGQRTPLHF.

This clonotype came up once. The rearrangement links TRBV28 to TRBJ2-5, with D perhaps matching TRBD2 (6 bases). The CDR3 totals 17 residues. Germline V lookup: CDR1 MDHEN, CDR2 SYDVKM. The germline V and J ends were trimmed by 3 bases and 1 base, with 18 bases remaining between them. CDR3 in amino acids: CASSLGGFGSPQETQYF. The CDR3 DNA follows: TGTGCCAGCAGTTTGGGGGGATTTGGGTCCCCCCAAGAGACCCAGTACTTC.

Comments on this clonotype: At one end, the junction sequence differs from germline, possibly due to a read error. V and J are TRBV7-2 and TRBJ2-1; 11 nucleotides agree with TRBD2. CDR1 and CDR2 from the germline V gene are SGHTA and FQGNSA. The CDR3 is made up of 15 amino acids. CDR3 protein: CACSPTSGSRDEQFF. CDR3 DNA sequence: TGTGCCTGCAGCCCTACTAGCGGGAGCAGGGATGAGCAGTTCTTC.

Ten or more counts support this clonotype. The chain carries TRBV20-1 and TRBJ2-2, with 8 bases fitting TRBD2. Germline trimming cut 2 bases from V and 5 bases from J; bases unmatched to any gene: 4. There are 14 residues in the CDR3. Germline values: CDR1 DFQATT, CDR2 SNEGSKA (reference sequence). The CDR3 loop reads CSARNPSGTGELFF. In nucleotides, the CDR3 is TGCAGTGCTAGAAACCCTAGCGGGACCGGGGAGCTGTTTTTT.

In its sample, this clonotype was seen many times. The rearrangement links TRBV5-5 to TRBJ1-5; D unresolved. This CDR3 has 15 residues. Trimming left V 4 bases short and J 1 base short, with 12 bases between. CDR1 SGHKS and CDR2 YYEKEE come from the germline V gene (reference sequence). Here the CDR3 reads CASSPIPGSNQPQHF. Written as DNA, the CDR3 is TGTGCCAGCAGCCCCATCCCAGGAAGCAATCAGCCCCAGCATTTT.

With regard to this clonotype: A much larger clone differs from this one at a single base, so this may be a read error. V and J are TRBV20-1 and TRBJ2-1; D not resolved. Trimming removed 6 bases at V and 0 bases at J, with 15 bases between. The CDR3 is made up of 15 amino acids. Germline CDR1 is DFQATT and CDR2 is SNEGSKA (reference sequence). Here the CDR3 reads CSAADDLSSYNEQFF. The CDR3 nucleotides are TGCAGTGCAGCAGACGATCTAAGCTCCTACAATGAGCAGTTCTTC.

On this clonotype itself: A much bigger clone sits one base away, suggesting this may be a read error. The chain's CDR3 is CASSRNQNTGELLF. The CDR3 bases are TGTGCCAGCAGTCGCAACCAGAACACCGGGGAGCTGCTTTTT. The V call is TRBV7-3, the J call TRBJ2-2, with D possibly TRBD2 on 5 matching bases. Germline V gene sequence: CDR1 SGHTA, CDR2 FQGTGA. The CDR3 consists of 14 residues.

This clonotype was observed at least ten times. The chain recombines TRBV20-1 with TRBJ2-7; D is possibly TRBD1 (5 bases). The V end was cut by 2 bases, the J end by 6 bases, with 8 bases between. Germline CDR1 and CDR2: DFQATT and SNEGSKA (reference sequence). This CDR3 has 11 amino acids. CDR3 DNA: TGCAGTGCTAGAAGGGGTTTCGAGCAGTACTTC. This encodes CSARRGFEQYF.

This clonotype was counted at least ten times. The chain combines TRBV19 with TRBJ2-3, with 10 bases aligning to TRBD2. Germline assignment: CDR1 LNHDA and CDR2 SQIVND (reference sequence). There are 14 residues in the CDR3. V lost 5 bases, J lost 13 bases, and 12 bases stayed unmatched. CDR3 sequence: CASSGPGLAGVEYF. CDR3 coding DNA: TGTGCCAGTAGTGGCCCAGGCCTAGCGGGAGTGGAGTATTTT.

This clonotype was counted a few times. In DNA, the CDR3 is TGTGCCAGCCGGCATTCTGACCGGGCCCTTAATTCACCCCTCCACTTT. Protein: CASRHSDRALNSPLHF. The chain combines TRBV28 with TRBJ1-6, with D unclear. The length of the CDR3 is 16 residues. V was clipped by 8 bases and J by 6 bases, with 20 bases between them. CDR1 and CDR2 from the germline V gene are MDHEN and SYDVKM.

This clonotype showed up many times. The chain has TRBV7-2 and TRBJ2-3; D gene uncertain. The CDR3 has 13 residues. Per the germline V gene, CDR1 is SGHTA and CDR2 is FQGNSA. Trimming left V 5 bases short and J 5 bases short, with 11 bases between. The CDR3 DNA is TGTGCCAGCAGCGCGGACCCGGGAGATACGCAGTATTTT. Protein: CASSADPGDTQYF.

On this clonotype: Possible read error: a much larger clone is one base away. The chain employs TRBV12-3 or TRBV12-4 and TRBJ2-2, with D possibly being TRBD2 (7 bases). Trimming stripped 10 bases from V and 6 bases from J, with 24 bases between. The CDR3 has 16 residues. This CDR3 is CANREMGRASAGELFF. CDR3 sequence (DNA): TGTGCCAACAGGGAAATGGGGAGGGCCAGCGCCGGGGAGCTGTTTTTT.

This clonotype was counted ten times or more. This chain uses TRBV7-8 with TRBJ2-5; the match to TRBD2 covers 7 bases. The CDR3 loop spans 15 amino acids. The V gene's germline CDR1 is SGHVS and CDR2 FQNEAQ. J gave up 5 bases and V 10 bases, and 16 bases lay outside the gene matches. The CDR3 sequence: CATKRRELPGETQYF. DNA of the CDR3: TGTGCCACCAAGAGGCGGGAGCTTCCCGGGGAGACCCAGTACTTC.

This clonotype was found many times. The chain links TRBV3-1 to TRBJ2-7; 9 bases align to TRBD1. This CDR3 is built from 15 residues. Trimming cost V 2 bases and J 5 bases; bases outside gene matches: 7. Germline V lookup: CDR1 LGHDT, CDR2 YNNKEL (reference sequence). The CDR3 DNA reads as TGTGCCAGCAGCCAATTTGGGACAGGGTCTAACGAGCAGTACTTC. Amino acid sequence: CASSQFGTGSNEQYF.

With regard to this clonotype: One base away lies a much larger clone, so this may be a sequencing read error. The rearrangement links TRBV7-8 to TRBJ1-2; 8 bases are shared with TRBD1. The length of the CDR3 is 15 residues. Germline trimming cut 5 bases from V and 5 bases from J; bases unmatched to any gene: 10. The germline gives CDR1 SGHVS, CDR2 FQNEAQ. Written as DNA, the CDR3 is TGTGCCAGCAGCCCCCAGGGGGCCCCTTGGTATGGCTACACCTTC. Translating gives CASSPQGAPWYGYTF.

This clonotype was recorded at least ten times. This chain joins TRBV20-1 and TRBJ2-7; 10 bases align to TRBD1. Germline-derived CDR1 and CDR2 are DFQATT and SNEGSKA (reference sequence). CDR3 size: 15 residues. The V and J ends lost 0 bases and 2 bases, in that order; junction bases with no gene match: 4. CDR3 amino acids: CSARDLGQGTYEQYF. CDR3 coding DNA: TGCAGTGCTAGAGATTTGGGACAGGGGACCTACGAGCAGTACTTC.

The chain links TRBV20-1 to TRBJ1-1; no definite D call. V dropped 3 bases and J dropped 0 bases, with 2 bases sitting between them. CDR3 length: 11 residues. Per germline, CDR1 DFQATT and CDR2 SNEGSKA (reference sequence). In DNA form, the CDR3 reads TGCAGTGCTAGGCTGAACACTGAAGCTTTCTTT. Translating it yields CSARLNTEAFF.